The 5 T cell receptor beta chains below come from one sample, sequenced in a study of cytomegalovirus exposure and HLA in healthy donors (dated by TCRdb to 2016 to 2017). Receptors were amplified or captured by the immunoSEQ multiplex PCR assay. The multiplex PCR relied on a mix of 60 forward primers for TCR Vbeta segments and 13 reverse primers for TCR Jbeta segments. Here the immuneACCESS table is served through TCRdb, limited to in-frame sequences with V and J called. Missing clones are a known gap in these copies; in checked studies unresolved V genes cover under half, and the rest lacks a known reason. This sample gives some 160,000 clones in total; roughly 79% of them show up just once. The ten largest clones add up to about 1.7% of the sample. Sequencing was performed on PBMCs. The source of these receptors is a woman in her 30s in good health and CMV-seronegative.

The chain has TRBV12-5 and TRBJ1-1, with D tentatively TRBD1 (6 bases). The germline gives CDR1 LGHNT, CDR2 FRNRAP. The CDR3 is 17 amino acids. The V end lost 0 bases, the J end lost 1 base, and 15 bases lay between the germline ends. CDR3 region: CASGLVRPPRGNTEAFF. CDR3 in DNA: TGTGCTAGTGGTTTGGTTAGACCCCCCAGGGGGAACACTGAAGCTTTCTTT.

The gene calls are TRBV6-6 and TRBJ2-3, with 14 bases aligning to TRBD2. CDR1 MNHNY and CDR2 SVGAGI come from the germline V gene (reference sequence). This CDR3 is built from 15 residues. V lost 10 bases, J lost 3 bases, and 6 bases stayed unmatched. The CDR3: CATETSGGATDTQYF. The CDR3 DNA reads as TGTGCCACCGAGACTAGCGGGGGGGCGACAGATACGCAGTATTTT.

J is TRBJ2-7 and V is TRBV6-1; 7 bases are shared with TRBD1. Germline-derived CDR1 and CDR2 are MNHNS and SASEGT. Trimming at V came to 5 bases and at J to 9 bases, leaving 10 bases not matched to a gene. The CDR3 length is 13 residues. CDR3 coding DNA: TGTGCCAGCAGTTCTTACGGACAGGCAAGGCAGTACTTC. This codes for CASSSYGQARQYF.

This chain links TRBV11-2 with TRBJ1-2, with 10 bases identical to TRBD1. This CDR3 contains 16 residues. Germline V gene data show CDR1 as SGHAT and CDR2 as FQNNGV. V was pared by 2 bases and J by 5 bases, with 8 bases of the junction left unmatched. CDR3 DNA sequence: TGTGCCAGCAGCTTAAGGGTAGGGACAGGGGATTATGGCTACACCTTC. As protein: CASSLRVGTGDYGYTF.

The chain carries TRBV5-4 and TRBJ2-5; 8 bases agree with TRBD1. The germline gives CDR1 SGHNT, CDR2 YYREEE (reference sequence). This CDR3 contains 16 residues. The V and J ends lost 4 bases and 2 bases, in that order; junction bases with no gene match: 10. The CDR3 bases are TGTGCCAGCAGCCCGGGACAGGTCGGGGGACAAGAGACCCAGTACTTC. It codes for CASSPGQVGGQETQYF.